These T cell receptor beta chains were read from a single sample in a study of tumor and adjacent non-tumor tissue in lung cancer. TCRdb redid the calling of the multiplex PCR reads with MiXCR, one entry per CDR3 protein. The table has about 80,000 distinct CDR3 sequences, 65% to 90% seen once; the top ten hold about 14%. The sequencing input was lung tumor tissue. All receptors come from a woman aged 45-65 years with non-small cell lung cancer. CDR3s include the opening cysteine and the closing phenylalanine or tryptophan. A D gene is named only where the DNA matches it firmly. Not every row has a clone size; where given, it reads once, few, many or a size class.

j_call v_call d_call clone_size cdr3_aa cdr3_nt
TRBJ2-7 TRBV5-5 TRBD2 . CASSLDGGRFYEQYF TGTGCTAGCAGCTTAGATGGCGGGAGATTCTACGAGCAGTACTTC
TRBJ1-5 TRBV29-1 . many CSVADGNQPQHF TGCAGCGTCGCGGACGGCAATCAGCCCCAGCATTTT
TRBJ2-5 TRBV10-3 . . CAIRGTGGGDTQYF TGTGCCATCAGGGGTACAGGTGGCGGGGATACCCAGTACTTC
TRBJ1-5 TRBV20-1 TRBD1 . CSAMLGGNQPQNF TGCAGTGCTATGTTAGGGGGCAATCAGCCCCAGAATTTT
TRBJ2-1 TRBV5-4 TRBD1 many CASSHIGTGGEQFF TGTGCCAGCAGCCATATAGGGACAGGAGGTGAGCAGTTCTTC
TRBJ2-2 TRBV30 . . CAWTEGMGAGEPFF TGTGCCTGGACAGAGGGAATGGGGGCCGGGGAACCGTTTTTT
TRBJ2-2 TRBV12-3/TRBV12-4 TRBD1 . CASGTTGVTGELFF TGTGCCAGCGGCACGACAGGGGTTACCGGGGAGCTGTTTTTT
TRBJ1-2 TRBV6-2/TRBV6-3 TRBD1 . CASSYQGACYGYTF TGCGCCAGCAGTTACCAGGGGGCGTGCTATGGCTACACCTTC
TRBJ2-7 TRBV29-1 . . CSVVLALLGGYELYF TGCAGTGTTGTCCTGGCGTTGCTAGGAGGCTACGAGCTGTATTTC
TRBJ2-1 TRBV11-2 TRBD2 . CASSLESGLAGVDEQLF TGTGCCAGTAGCTTAGAGTCGGGACTAGCGGGAGTCGATGAGCAGCTCTTC
TRBJ2-1 TRBV11-3 . . CVSSLETSSYNEQFF TGTGTCAGTAGCTTAGAGACCAGCTCCTACAATGAGCAGTTTTTC
TRBJ1-2 TRBV29-1 . once CNVVLGHGYTF TGTAACGTTGTTCTGGGCCATGGCTACACCTTC
TRBJ2-6 TRBV12-3/TRBV12-4 . . CASTLRGDGGVNVLTF TGTGCCAGCACCCTGAGGGGGGACGGTGGGGTCAACGTCCTGACTTTC
TRBJ2-5 TRBV11-2 TRBD2 . CASSFTGGPETQCF TGTGCCAGCAGCTTCACGGGAGGGCCGGAGACCCAATGCTTC
TRBJ2-5 TRBV11-2 . few CASSSGQTREVQYF TGTGCCAGTAGCTCCGGACAGACCCGGGAGGTCCAGTACTTC
TRBJ2-1 TRBV28 TRBD1 . CASNSPGTGTDEQLF TGTGCCAGCAATTCCCCAGGGACAGGGACCGATGAGCAGTTATTC
TRBJ1-6 TRBV20-1 TRBD1 . CNSRGKTGESSPLHF TGCAATTCTAGAGGCAAGACAGGGGAGTCTTCACCCCTCCACTTT
TRBJ2-7 TRBV11-1 TRBD1 . CASNYWDSSYEHYF TGTGCCAGCAACTACTGGGACAGCTCCTACGAGCATTACTTC
TRBJ2-3 TRBV6-5 . . CATSYVATDTQYF TGTGCCACGAGTTACGTGGCCACAGATACGCAGTATTTT
TRBJ2-1 TRBV12-3/TRBV12-4 TRBD2 many CASSLLAGESYNEQFF TGTGCCAGCAGTCTCCTAGCGGGAGAGTCCTACAATGAGCAGTTCTTC
TRBJ1-3 TRBV29-1 . . CSVWIDSGNTVHF TGCAGCGTCTGGATTGACTCAGGAAACACCGTACATTTT
TRBJ2-4 TRBV6-1 . . CVNSEGSGQINIQYF TGTGTCAACAGTGAAGGGTCTGGACAGATAAACATTCAGTACTTC
TRBJ1-2 TRBV11-2 . . CDSSHGQFGGYTF TGTGACAGCAGCCACGGACAGTTCGGTGGCTATACCTTC
TRBJ2-4 TRBV19 . many CASGTGLTKNIQYF TGTGCCAGTGGTACAGGGTTGACCAAAAACATTCAGTACTTC
TRBJ2-3 TRBV28 TRBD2 . CPSTSFYGRGTDTQYF TGTCCCAGCACAAGCTTCTACGGGAGGGGCACAGATACACAGTATTTT
TRBJ2-1 TRBV20-1 . . CSAGDRHEQFF TGCAGTGCTGGGGACCGCCATGAGCAGTTCTTC